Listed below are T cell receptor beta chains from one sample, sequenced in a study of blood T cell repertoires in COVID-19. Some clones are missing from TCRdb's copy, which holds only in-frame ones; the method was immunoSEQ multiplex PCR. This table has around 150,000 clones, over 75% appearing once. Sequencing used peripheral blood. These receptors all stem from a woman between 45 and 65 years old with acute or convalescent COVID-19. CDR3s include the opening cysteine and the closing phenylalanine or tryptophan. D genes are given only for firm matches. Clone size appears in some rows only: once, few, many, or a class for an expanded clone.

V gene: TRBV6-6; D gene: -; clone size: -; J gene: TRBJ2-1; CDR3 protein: CATTYVDEQFF; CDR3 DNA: TGTGCCACCACTTATGTCGATGAGCAGTTCTTC
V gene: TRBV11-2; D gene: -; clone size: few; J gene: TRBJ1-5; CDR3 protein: CASSLAVDQPQHF; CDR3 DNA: TGTGCCAGCAGCTTAGCGGTGGATCAGCCCCAGCATTTT
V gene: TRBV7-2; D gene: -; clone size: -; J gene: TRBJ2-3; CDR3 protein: CASSLQHGGTDTQYF; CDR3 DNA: TGTGCCAGCAGCTTACAACACGGCGGTACAGATACGCAGTATTTT
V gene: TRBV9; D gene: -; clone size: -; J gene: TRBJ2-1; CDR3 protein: CASSADPGTPEDEFF; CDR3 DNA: TGTGCCAGCAGCGCCGATCCCGGGACACCCGAAGATGAGTTCTTC
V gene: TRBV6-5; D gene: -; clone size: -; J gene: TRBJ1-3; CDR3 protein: CASSSYEGSGNTIYF; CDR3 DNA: TGTGCCAGCAGTTCCTATGAGGGCTCTGGAAACACCATATATTTT
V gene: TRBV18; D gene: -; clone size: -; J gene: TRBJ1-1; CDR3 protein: CASSPAKAANTEAFF; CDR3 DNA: TGTGCCAGCTCACCCGCAAAGGCGGCGAACACTGAAGCTTTCTTT
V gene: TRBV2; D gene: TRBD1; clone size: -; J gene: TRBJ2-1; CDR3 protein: CASRDTGQGSNEQFF; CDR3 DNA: TGTGCCAGCAGGGATACGGGACAGGGAAGTAATGAGCAGTTCTTC
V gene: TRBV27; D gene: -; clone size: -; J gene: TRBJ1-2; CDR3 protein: CASSSTGLPNYGYTF; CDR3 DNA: TGTGCCAGCAGCTCTACAGGGCTACCAAACTATGGCTACACCTTC
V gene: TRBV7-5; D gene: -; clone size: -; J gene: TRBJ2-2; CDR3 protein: CVRSPGLAPNTGELFF; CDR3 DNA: TGTGTCAGAAGCCCCGGACTAGCTCCGAACACCGGGGAGCTGTTTTTT
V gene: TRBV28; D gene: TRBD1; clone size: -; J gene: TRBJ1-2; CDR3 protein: CASTTLPGQAPNYGYTF; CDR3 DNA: TGTGCCAGCACGACGCTCCCGGGACAGGCCCCTAACTATGGCTACACCTTC
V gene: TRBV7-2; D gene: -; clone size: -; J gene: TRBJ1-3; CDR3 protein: CASSSPGNTIYF; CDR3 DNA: TGTGCCAGCAGCTCCCCGGGGAACACCATATATTTT
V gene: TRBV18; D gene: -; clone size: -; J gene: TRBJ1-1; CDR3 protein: CASSPNDGGEAFF; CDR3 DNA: TGTGCCAGCTCACCCAACGACGGGGGTGAAGCTTTCTTT
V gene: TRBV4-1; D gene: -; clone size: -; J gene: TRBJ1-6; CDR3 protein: CASSQEAGYSPLHF; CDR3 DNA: TGCGCCAGCAGCCAAGAAGCGGGCTACTCACCCCTCCACTTT
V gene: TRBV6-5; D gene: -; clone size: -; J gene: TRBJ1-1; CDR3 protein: CASPLRTDTEAFF; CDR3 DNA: TGTGCCAGCCCTTTAAGGACAGACACTGAAGCTTTCTTT
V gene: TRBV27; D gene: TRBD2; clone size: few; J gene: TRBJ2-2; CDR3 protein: CASSSRLAGEILNTGELFF; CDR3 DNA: TGTGCCAGCAGTTCTAGACTAGCGGGGGAGATCTTGAACACCGGGGAGCTGTTTTTT
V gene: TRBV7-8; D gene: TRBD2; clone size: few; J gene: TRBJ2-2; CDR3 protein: CASRLIGTSGVYGELFF; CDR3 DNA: TGTGCCAGCAGGCTTATAGGGACTAGCGGGGTTTACGGGGAGCTGTTTTTT
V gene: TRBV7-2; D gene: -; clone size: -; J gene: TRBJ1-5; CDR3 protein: CASSFQYDQPQHF; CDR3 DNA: TGTGCCAGCAGCTTCCAGTATGATCAGCCCCAGCATTTT
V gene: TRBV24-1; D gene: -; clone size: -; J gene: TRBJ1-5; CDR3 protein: CATSRSNQPQHF; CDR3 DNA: TGTGCCACCAGCCGTAGCAATCAGCCCCAGCATTTT
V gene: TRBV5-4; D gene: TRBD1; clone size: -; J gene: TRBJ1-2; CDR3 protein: CASSLEGALNTDYGYTF; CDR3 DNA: TGTGCCAGCAGCTTGGAGGGGGCGCTAAATACGGACTATGGCTACACCTTC
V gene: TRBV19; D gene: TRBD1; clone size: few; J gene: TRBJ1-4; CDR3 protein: CASGQGQLGSTNEKLFF; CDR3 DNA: TGTGCCAGTGGACAGGGTCAATTGGGCTCTACTAATGAAAAACTGTTTTTT
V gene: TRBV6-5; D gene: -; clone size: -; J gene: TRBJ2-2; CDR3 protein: CASSYDSLFGELFF; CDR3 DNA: TGTGCCAGCAGTTATGACAGTTTATTCGGGGAGCTGTTTTTT
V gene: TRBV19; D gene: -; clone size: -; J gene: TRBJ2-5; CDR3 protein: CASSDPGGSTETQYF; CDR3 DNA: TGTGCCAGTAGTGACCCAGGGGGGTCGACGGAGACCCAGTACTTC
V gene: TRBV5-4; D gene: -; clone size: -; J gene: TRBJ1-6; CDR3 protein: CASSLEQGSPLHF; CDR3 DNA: TGTGCCAGCAGCTTGGAGCAGGGCTCACCCCTCCACTTT
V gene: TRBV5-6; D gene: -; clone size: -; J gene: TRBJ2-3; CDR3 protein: CASSLVGGDTDTQYF; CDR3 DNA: TGTGCCAGCAGCTTGGTAGGGGGGGACACAGATACGCAGTATTTT